This TCR beta chain appears in the sequencing data of a study of cytomegalovirus exposure and HLA in healthy donors. 13 Jbeta primers and 60 Vbeta primers were used for the PCR. Sequenced by immunoSEQ multiplex PCR; TCRdb stores in-frame clones only, minus some. The sample contains around 140,000 clones, around 78% of which appear only once. This clone was seen only a few times. This CDR3 has 15 residues. Germline CDR1 is MNHEY and CDR2 is SMNVEV (reference sequence). The junction had 11 bases not matched to a gene; V was cut back by 6 bases and J by 4 bases. The rearrangement uses TRBV27 and TRBJ2-7, with 8 bases fitting TRBD2. The sequencing input was PBMCs. The TCR was taken from a female donor in good health and CMV-seropositive. CDR3 residues: CASRMSGSREYEQYF. In nucleotides, the CDR3 is TGTGCCAGCAGGATGAGCGGGAGTAGGGAATACGAGCAGTACTTC.